The 20 T cell receptor beta chains listed next were all sequenced from one sample in a study of T cell responses to AZD1222 COVID-19 vaccine. Profiled with immunoSEQ multiplex PCR; TCRdb holds only in-frame clones, not every one. The sample yields some 80,000 clones, 88% seen once. The sample in question was peripheral blood, obtained 28 days after the second dose of the MenACWY control vaccine. The source is an adult who received the MenACWY meningococcal vaccine as a control.

The chain uses TRBV2 and TRBJ2-7; 8 nucleotides align to TRBD2. The CDR3 contains 11 residues. Germline CDR1 reads SNHLY; CDR2 reads FYNNEI. The trim removed 5 bases at V and 11 bases at J, leaving 5 bases unmatched. The CDR3 here is CASSLLAVEYF. CDR3 bases: TGTGCCAGCAGTTTACTAGCGGTAGAGTACTTC.

V gene TRBV19 combines with J gene TRBJ2-3; D may match TRBD1 or TRBD2 (5 bases each). CDR3 length equals 15 residues. Trimming pared 2 bases from V and 1 base from J, leaving 10 bases between. The germline V gene encodes CDR1 LNHDA and CDR2 SQIVND (reference sequence). The CDR3, as DNA: TGTGCCAGTAGTATACCCGGGGCGGGCACAGATACGCAGTATTTT. Amino acids: CASSIPGAGTDTQYF.

The V call is TRBV6-5, the J call TRBJ2-1, with D possibly matching TRBD1 (6 bases). Deletions cut 7 bases from V and 3 bases from J, with 10 bases between. Germline CDR1 MNHEY, CDR2 SVGAGI. The CDR3 sequence is 13 residues long. CDR3 region: CASTRGGYNEQFF. The CDR3 DNA is TGTGCCAGCACCAGGGGCGGCTACAATGAGCAGTTCTTC.

This rearrangement joins TRBV2 to TRBJ1-5, with 8 bases lining up with TRBD1. The germline CDR1 and CDR2 sequences are SNHLY and FYNNEI. This CDR3 is 13 amino acids long. With V trimmed by 11 bases and J by 7 bases, 10 bases remained unmatched. CDR3 nucleotides: TGTGCCTGCAAAGGACAGGGAGAGCAGCCCCAGCATTTT. Translating it yields CACKGQGEQPQHF.

This sequence joins TRBV25-1 and TRBJ2-7, with 11 bases that match TRBD1. V lost 8 bases, J lost 3 bases, and 6 bases stayed unmatched. The CDR3 spans 14 residues. The germline gives CDR1 MGHDK, CDR2 SYGVNS. The CDR3 region is CASSTGTGGYEQYF. The CDR3 bases are TGTGCCAGCTCAACCGGGACAGGGGGCTACGAGCAGTACTTC.

V is TRBV4-3 and J is TRBJ1-2; 9 bases align to TRBD1. Germline loops: CDR1 LGHNA, CDR2 YSLEER. The CDR3 is 16 amino acids. With 0 bases clipped from V and 3 bases from J, the junction kept 5 bases outside the gene matches. The CDR3 sequence: CASSQDPGQGYYGYTF. The CDR3 DNA reads TGCGCCAGCAGCCAAGATCCGGGACAGGGTTACTATGGCTACACCTTC.

In its sample, this clone was seen once. Other DNA sequences within the sample encode an identical CDR3. The chain recombines TRBV19 with TRBJ1-3, with D hard to call. The germline CDR1 and CDR2 sequences are LNHDA and SQIVND (reference sequence). This CDR3 region has 14 residues. With 2 bases removed from V and 0 bases from J, the gap between germline ends came to 5 bases. As DNA, the CDR3 is TGTGCCAGTAGTATACAGAGCTCTGGAAACACCATATATTTT. Its translation: CASSIQSSGNTIYF.

This rearrangement joins TRBV6-1 to TRBJ1-2, with D unresolved. The V end lost 2 bases, the J end lost 7 bases, and 14 bases lay between the germline ends. This CDR3 region has 14 residues. Germline CDR1 is MNHNS and CDR2 is SASEGT. CDR3 in amino acids: CASSEWGGDSGYTF. The CDR3 DNA reads TGTGCCAGCAGTGAATGGGGTGGCGACTCTGGCTACACCTTC.

J is TRBJ1-4 and V is TRBV30; a possible D gene is TRBD1 (6 bases). The CDR3 sequence is 18 residues long. V was clipped by 2 bases and J by 0 bases, with 19 bases between them. Germline CDR1 and CDR2: GTSNPN and SVGIG (reference sequence). The CDR3 nucleotides are TGTGCCTGGAGTCCGTGGGGGGCAGGTGGGGCAACTAATGAAAAACTGTTTTTT. This gives the protein CAWSPWGAGGATNEKLFF.

V gene TRBV9 combines with J gene TRBJ2-3, with D perhaps matching TRBD2 (5 bases). This CDR3 is 17 amino acids long. The germline CDR1 and CDR2 sequences are SGDLS and YYNGEE. V lost 2 bases to trimming and J lost 1 base, with 17 bases between them. Written as DNA, the CDR3 is TGTGCCAGCAGCGTTTCCACGAGGGCGTGGGGCACAGATACGCAGTATTTT. Translated: CASSVSTRAWGTDTQYF.

This rearrangement joins TRBV4-1 to TRBJ2-1, with 12 bases that match TRBD2. The germline V gene encodes CDR1 MGHRA and CDR2 YSYEKL. After removal of 7 bases from V and 0 bases from J, the junction contained 10 bases not matched to a gene. The CDR3 sequence is 18 residues long. CDR3 nucleotides: TGCGCCAGCAACTCTCTAGCGGGGGGGCCGAGCTCCTACAATGAGCAGTTCTTC. Translated: CASNSLAGGPSSYNEQFF.

The rearrangement uses TRBV14 and TRBJ2-2; 12 bases match TRBD2. After removal of 2 bases from V and 1 base from J, the junction contained 5 bases not matched to a gene. CDR3 length: 18 amino acids. Germline loops: CDR1 SGHDN, CDR2 FVKESK. CDR3 coding DNA: TGTGCCAGCAGCCAATTCCAACTAGCGGGGGGGAACACCGGGGAGCTGTTTTTT. Translation: CASSQFQLAGGNTGELFF.

The rearrangement uses TRBV5-4 and TRBJ2-1, with a possible D match to TRBD2 (6 bases). CDR3 size: 15 residues. The V gene lost 3 bases and the J gene lost 9 bases, with 19 bases spanning the gap. Germline V gene lookup returns CDR1 SGHNT and CDR2 YYREEE (reference sequence). The CDR3 loop reads CASSSPSGVAGEQFF. The CDR3 bases are TGTGCCAGCAGCTCTCCTTCGGGGGTAGCAGGTGAGCAGTTCTTC.

V gene TRBV6-5 combines with J gene TRBJ2-5, with TRBD2 as a possible D gene (7 bases). There are 13 residues in the CDR3. CDR1 is MNHEY, CDR2 SVGAGI, per germline. The V end lost 4 bases, the J end lost 5 bases, and 11 bases lay between the germline ends. Here the CDR3 reads CASSWTRGETQYF. CDR3 DNA: TGTGCCAGCAGTTGGACTAGGGGGGAGACCCAGTACTTC.

The genes are TRBV30 and TRBJ2-3; the D call may be TRBD1 or TRBD2 (5 bases each). Deletions cut 5 bases from V and 1 base from J, with 10 bases between. Germline-derived CDR1 and CDR2 are GTSNPN and SVGIG (reference sequence). The CDR3 runs to 13 residues. CDR3 nucleotide sequence: TGTGCCTGGGGGGACGGCGGCACAGATACGCAGTATTTT. It encodes CAWGDGGTDTQYF.

The gene calls are TRBV15 and TRBJ2-6; the match to TRBD1 covers 7 bases. The germline V gene encodes CDR1 LNHNV and CDR2 YYDKDF (reference sequence). The junction had 6 bases not matched to a gene; V was cut back by 5 bases and J by 2 bases. The CDR3 covers 16 residues. The CDR3 nucleotides are TGTGCCACCAGCCGCGACAGGGCCCCTGGGGCCAACGTCCTGACTTTC. Amino acids: CATSRDRAPGANVLTF.

The V gene is TRBV18, the J gene TRBJ2-2, with a weak D call TRBD1 (5 bases). V lost 1 base and J 4 bases, leaving 13 bases between the germline ends. This CDR3 region has 16 residues. Germline V gives CDR1 KGHSH, CDR2 LQKENI. The CDR3 region has the DNA TGTGCCAGCTCACCACGAGTCTCGGACACCACCGGGGAGCTGTTTTTT. This sequence encodes CASSPRVSDTTGELFF. The full variable domain, rest sourced from reference TRBV18 and TRBJ2-2, is NAGVMQNPRHLVRRRGQEARLRCSPMKGHSHVYWYRQLPEEGLKFMVYLQKENIIDESGMPKERFSAEFPKEGPSILRIQQVVRGDSAAYFCASSPRVSDTTGELFFGEGSRLTVL.

This rearrangement joins TRBV30 to TRBJ1-5; D may be TRBD1 (5 bases). Germline CDR1 and CDR2: GTSNPN and SVGIG (reference sequence). Trimming shortened V by 4 bases and J by 5 bases, and 15 bases separated the two germline ends. The length of the CDR3 is 14 residues. The CDR3 loop is CAWTAGGSDQPQHF. The CDR3 DNA reads as TGTGCCTGGACCGCCGGGGGGTCGGATCAGCCCCAGCATTTT.

This clone has a handful of counts. V and J are TRBV10-3 and TRBJ2-7, with D hard to call. The CDR3 runs 15 residues. Germline values: CDR1 ENHRY, CDR2 SYGVKD. V shed 0 bases and J shed 3 bases, with 12 bases lying between them. In DNA, the CDR3 is TGTGCCATCAGTGAGTCGAGTATAGCTATCTACGAGCAGTACTTC. This codes for CAISESSIAIYEQYF.

The CDR3 sequence: CAWSDRGASTGELFF. In DNA, the CDR3 is TGTGCCTGGAGCGACAGGGGTGCTTCCACCGGGGAGCTGTTTTTT. This sequence joins TRBV30 and TRBJ2-2; 8 bases fit TRBD1. V gave up 3 bases and J gave up 4 bases; unmatched junction bases: 7. The CDR3 sequence is 15 residues long. Germline CDR1 reads GTSNPN; CDR2 reads SVGIG (reference sequence).